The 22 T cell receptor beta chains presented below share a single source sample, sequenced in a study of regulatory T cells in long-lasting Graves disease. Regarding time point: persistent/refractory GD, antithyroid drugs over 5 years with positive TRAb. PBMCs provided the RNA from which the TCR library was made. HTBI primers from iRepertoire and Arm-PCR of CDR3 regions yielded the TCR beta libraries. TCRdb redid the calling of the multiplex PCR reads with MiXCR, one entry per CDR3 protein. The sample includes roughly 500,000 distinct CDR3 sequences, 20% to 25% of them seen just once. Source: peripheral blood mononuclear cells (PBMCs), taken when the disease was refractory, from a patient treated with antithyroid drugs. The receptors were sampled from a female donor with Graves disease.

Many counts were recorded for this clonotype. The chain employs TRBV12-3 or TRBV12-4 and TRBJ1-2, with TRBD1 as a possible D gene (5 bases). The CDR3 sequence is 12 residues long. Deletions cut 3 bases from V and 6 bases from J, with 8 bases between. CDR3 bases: TGTGCCAGCAGTTTGGGCAGGGATGGCTACACCTTC. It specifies CASSLGRDGYTF.

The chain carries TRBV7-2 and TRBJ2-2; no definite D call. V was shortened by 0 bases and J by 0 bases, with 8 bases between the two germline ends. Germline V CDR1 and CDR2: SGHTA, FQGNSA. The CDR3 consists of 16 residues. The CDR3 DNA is TGTGCCAGCAGCTTAGCCCCAGTATCGAACACCGGGGAGCTGTTTTTT. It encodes CASSLAPVSNTGELFF.

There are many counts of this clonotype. The CDR3 DNA follows: TGTGCCAGCAGCTTAAACAGGGATAATTCCTACGAGCAGTACTTC. Its protein is CASSLNRDNSYEQYF. This chain connects TRBV11-2 to TRBJ2-7; TRBD1 might be the D (6 bases). This CDR3 contains 15 residues. CDR1 SGHAT and CDR2 FQNNGV come from the germline V gene. With 2 bases removed from V and 1 base from J, the gap between germline ends came to 12 bases. The full variable domain, rest sourced from reference TRBV11-2 and TRBJ2-7, is EAGVAQSPRYKIIEKRQSVAFWCNPISGHATLYWYQQILGQGPKLLIQFQNNGVVDDSQLPKDRFSAERLKGVDSTLKIQPAKLEDSAVYLCASSLNRDNSYEQYFGPGTRLTVT.

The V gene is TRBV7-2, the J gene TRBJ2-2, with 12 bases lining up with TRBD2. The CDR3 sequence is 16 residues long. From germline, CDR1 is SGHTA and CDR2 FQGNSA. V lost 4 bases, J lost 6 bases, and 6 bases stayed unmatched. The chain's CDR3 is CASSSRLAGVSGELFF. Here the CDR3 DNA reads TGTGCCAGCAGCTCCAGACTAGCGGGAGTTTCCGGGGAGCTGTTTTTT.

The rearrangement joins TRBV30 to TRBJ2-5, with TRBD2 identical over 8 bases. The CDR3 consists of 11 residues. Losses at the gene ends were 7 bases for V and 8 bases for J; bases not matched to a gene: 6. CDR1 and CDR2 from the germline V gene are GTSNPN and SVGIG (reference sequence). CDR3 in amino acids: CASTGGSTQYF. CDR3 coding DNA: TGTGCCTCTACGGGGGGGAGCACCCAGTACTTC. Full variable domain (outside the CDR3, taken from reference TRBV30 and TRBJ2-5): SQTIHQWPATLVQPVGSPLSLECTVEGTSNPNLYWYRQAAGRGLQLLFYSVGIGQISSEVPQNLSASRPQDRQFILSSKKLLLSDSGFYLCASTGGSTQYFGPGTRLLVL.

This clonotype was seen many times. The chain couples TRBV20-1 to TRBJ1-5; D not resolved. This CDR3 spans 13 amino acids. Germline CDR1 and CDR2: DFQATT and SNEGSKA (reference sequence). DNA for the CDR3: TGCAGCGCGGAGACTGAAGATAATCAGCCCCAGCATTTT. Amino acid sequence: CSAETEDNQPQHF.

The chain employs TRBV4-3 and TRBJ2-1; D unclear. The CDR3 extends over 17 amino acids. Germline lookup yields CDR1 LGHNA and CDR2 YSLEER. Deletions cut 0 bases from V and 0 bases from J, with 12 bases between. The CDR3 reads CASSQEVNTPSYNEQFF. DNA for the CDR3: TGCGCCAGCAGCCAAGAGGTGAATACCCCCTCCTACAATGAGCAGTTCTTC.

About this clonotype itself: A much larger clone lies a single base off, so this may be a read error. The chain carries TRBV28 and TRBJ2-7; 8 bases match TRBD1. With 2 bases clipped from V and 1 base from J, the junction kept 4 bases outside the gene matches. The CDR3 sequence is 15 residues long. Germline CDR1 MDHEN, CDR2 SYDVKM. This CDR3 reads CASSLTGTGSYEQYF. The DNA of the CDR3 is TGTGCCAGCAGTTTAACCGGGACAGGTTCCTACGAGCAGTACTTC.

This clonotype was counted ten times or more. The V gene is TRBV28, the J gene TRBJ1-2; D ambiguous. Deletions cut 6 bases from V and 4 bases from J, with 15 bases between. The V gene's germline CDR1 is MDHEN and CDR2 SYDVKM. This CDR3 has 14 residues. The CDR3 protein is CASSPSVVSYGYTF. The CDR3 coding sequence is TGTGCCAGCAGCCCATCCGTGGTGTCCTATGGCTACACCTTC.

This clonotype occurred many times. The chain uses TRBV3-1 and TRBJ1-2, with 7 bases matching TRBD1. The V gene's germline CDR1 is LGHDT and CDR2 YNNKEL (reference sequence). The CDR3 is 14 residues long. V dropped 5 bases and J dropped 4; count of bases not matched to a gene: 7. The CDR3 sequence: CASSTGQITYGYTF. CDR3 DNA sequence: TGTGCCAGCAGCACGGGACAGATAACCTATGGCTACACCTTC.

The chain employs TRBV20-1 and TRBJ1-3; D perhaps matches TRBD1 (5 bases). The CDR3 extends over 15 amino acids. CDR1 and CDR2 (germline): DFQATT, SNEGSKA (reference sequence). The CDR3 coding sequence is TGCAGCGCAACCTCGACAGCGCTCTCTGGAAACACCATATATTTT. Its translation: CSATSTALSGNTIYF.

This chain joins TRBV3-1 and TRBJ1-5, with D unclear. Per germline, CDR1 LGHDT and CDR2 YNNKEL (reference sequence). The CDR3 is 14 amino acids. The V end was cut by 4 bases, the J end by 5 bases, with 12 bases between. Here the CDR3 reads CASSRSDTDQPQHF. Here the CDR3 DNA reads TGTGCCAGCAGCCGATCCGATACCGATCAGCCCCAGCATTTT.

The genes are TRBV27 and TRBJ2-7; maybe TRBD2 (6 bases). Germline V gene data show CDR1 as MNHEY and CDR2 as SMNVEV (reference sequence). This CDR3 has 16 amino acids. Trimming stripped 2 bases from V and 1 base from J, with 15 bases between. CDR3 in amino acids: CASSLGVGSFSYEQYF. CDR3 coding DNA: TGTGCCAGCAGTTTAGGAGTCGGGAGTTTTTCCTACGAGCAGTACTTC.

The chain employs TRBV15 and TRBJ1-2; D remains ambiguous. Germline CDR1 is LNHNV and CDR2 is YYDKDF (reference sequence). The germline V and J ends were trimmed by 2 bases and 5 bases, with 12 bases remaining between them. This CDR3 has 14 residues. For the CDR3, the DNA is TGTGCCACCAGCAGAACCGACGAGGGTTATGGCTACACCTTC. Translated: CATSRTDEGYGYTF.

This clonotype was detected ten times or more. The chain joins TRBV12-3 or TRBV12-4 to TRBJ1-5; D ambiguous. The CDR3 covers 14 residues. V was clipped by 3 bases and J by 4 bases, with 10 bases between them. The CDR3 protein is CASSLATPNQPQHF. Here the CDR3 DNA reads TGTGCCAGCAGTTTGGCTACACCTAATCAGCCCCAGCATTTT.

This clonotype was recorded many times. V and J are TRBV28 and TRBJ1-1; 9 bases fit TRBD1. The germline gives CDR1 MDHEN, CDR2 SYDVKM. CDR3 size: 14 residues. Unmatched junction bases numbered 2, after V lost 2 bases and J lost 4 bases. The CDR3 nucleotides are TGTGCCAGCAGTTTAGGGACAGGGACCACTGAAGCTTTCTTT. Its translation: CASSLGTGTTEAFF.

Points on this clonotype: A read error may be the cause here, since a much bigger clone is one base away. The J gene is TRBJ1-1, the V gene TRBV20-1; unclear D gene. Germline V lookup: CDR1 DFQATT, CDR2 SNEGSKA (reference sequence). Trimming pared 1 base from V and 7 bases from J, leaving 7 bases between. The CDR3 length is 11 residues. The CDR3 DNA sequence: TGCAGTGCTAGAGGGAGTGGTGAAGCTTTCTTT. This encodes CSARGSGEAFF.

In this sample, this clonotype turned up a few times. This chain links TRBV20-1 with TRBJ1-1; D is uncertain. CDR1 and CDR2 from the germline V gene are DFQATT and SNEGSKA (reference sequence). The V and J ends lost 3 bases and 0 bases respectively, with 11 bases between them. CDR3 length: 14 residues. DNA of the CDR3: TGCAGTGCTAGTCCAGGCCTAATGAACACTGAAGCTTTCTTT. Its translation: CSASPGLMNTEAFF.

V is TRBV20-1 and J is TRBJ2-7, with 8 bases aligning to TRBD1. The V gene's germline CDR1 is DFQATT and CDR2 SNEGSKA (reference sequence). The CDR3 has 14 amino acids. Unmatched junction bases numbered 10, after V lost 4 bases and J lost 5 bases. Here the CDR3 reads CSAINPDRVDEQYF. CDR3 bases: TGCAGTGCTATTAACCCGGACAGGGTGGACGAGCAGTACTTC.

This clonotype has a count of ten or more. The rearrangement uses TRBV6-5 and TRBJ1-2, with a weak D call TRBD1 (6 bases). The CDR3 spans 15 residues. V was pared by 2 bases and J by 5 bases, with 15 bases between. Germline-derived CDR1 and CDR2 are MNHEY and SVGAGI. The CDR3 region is CASSYPTGNGYGYTF. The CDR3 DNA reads TGTGCCAGCAGTTACCCTACAGGGAATGGTTATGGCTACACCTTC.

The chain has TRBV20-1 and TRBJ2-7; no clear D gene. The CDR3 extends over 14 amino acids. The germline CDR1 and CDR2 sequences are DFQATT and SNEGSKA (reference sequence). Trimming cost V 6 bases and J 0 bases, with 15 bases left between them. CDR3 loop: CSAPRPMGSYEQYF. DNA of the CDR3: TGCAGTGCCCCGAGACCCATGGGCTCCTACGAGCAGTACTTC.

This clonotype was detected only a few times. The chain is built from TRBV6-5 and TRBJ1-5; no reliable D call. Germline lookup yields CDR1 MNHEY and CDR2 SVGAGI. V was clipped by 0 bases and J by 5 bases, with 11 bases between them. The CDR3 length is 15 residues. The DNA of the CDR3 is TGTGCCAGCAGTTACTCGAATACTCCCCATCAGCCCCAGCATTTT. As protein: CASSYSNTPHQPQHF.